These 10 T cell receptor beta chains came from one sample sequenced in a study of control samples from healthy donors and cancer patients. Only in-frame clones appear in the TCRdb table, and some are missing; sequencing was by immunoSEQ multiplex PCR. The sample lists fewer than 4,000 clones; 70% to 80% were seen once. Sequencing used formalin-fixed, paraffin-embedded tissue. These receptors all stem from a female donor with melanoma.

In regard to this clone: The germline gene is not matched at one end of the junction; a read error may be the cause. V gene TRBV4-3 combines with J gene TRBJ2-7, with D perhaps TRBD2 (5 bases). Germline V gives CDR1 LGHNA, CDR2 YSLEER. This CDR3 has 13 residues. DNA of the CDR3: TGCGCCAGCTCACCGGGGATCGGATACGGGCAGTACTTC. It encodes CASSPGIGYGQYF.

The rearrangement uses TRBV7-4 and TRBJ1-2, with 10 bases identical to TRBD1. Germline assignment: CDR1 SGHVT and CDR2 SQSDAQ. The CDR3 totals 17 residues. V dropped 1 base and J dropped 4; count of bases not matched to a gene: 9. CDR3 DNA sequence: TGTGCCAGCAGCTTAGTTGGGGGACAGGGGTCTATCTATGGCTACACCTTC. Residues: CASSLVGGQGSIYGYTF.

The rearrangement joins TRBV6-5 to TRBJ1-1; no definite D call. V gave up 10 bases and J gave up 0 bases, with 12 bases separating them. CDR3 length: 13 residues. The germline V gene encodes CDR1 MNHEY and CDR2 SVGAGI. CDR3 nucleotides: TGTGCCACGGGAGGACCTTTGAACACTGAAGCTTTCTTT. Amino acid sequence: CATGGPLNTEAFF.

This chain joins TRBV4-3 and TRBJ2-2; the match to TRBD2 covers 11 bases. Germline loops: CDR1 LGHNA, CDR2 YSLEER. This CDR3 is 16 amino acids long. The junction had 3 bases not matched to a gene; V was cut back by 3 bases and J by 3 bases. In DNA form, the CDR3 reads TGCGCCAGCAGCCAGGGACTAGCGGAGCACACCGGGGAGCTGTTTTTT. This translates into CASSQGLAEHTGELFF.

This chain links TRBV18 with TRBJ2-1; 7 bases map to TRBD1. J lost 3 bases, V lost 3 bases, and 5 bases had no gene match. Germline lookup yields CDR1 KGHSH and CDR2 LQKENI. The length of the CDR3 is 15 residues. The CDR3 coding sequence is TGTGCCAGCTCACCCGGGGACAGATTCTACAATGAGCAGTTCTTC. Translation: CASSPGDRFYNEQFF.

The chain recombines TRBV29-1 with TRBJ2-5; 7 bases match TRBD2. The junction had 7 bases not matched to a gene; V was cut back by 4 bases and J by 5 bases. CDR3 length equals 13 residues. The germline V gene encodes CDR1 SQVTM and CDR2 ANQGSEA. In DNA, the CDR3 is TGCAGCGTTGCTGGACTAGGAGGGGAGACCCAGTACTTC. It encodes CSVAGLGGETQYF.

This chain joins TRBV6-1 and TRBJ1-1; possible D gene TRBD1, 6 bases. Trimming stripped 1 base from V and 0 bases from J, with 12 bases between. CDR3 length: 16 residues. Germline lookup yields CDR1 MNHNS and CDR2 SASEGT. The CDR3 bases are TGTGCCAGCAGTGAAGGGGGACACCCCATGAACACTGAAGCTTTCTTT. This encodes CASSEGGHPMNTEAFF.

This clone was seen just once. The chain employs TRBV5-4 and TRBJ2-3, with 7 bases matching TRBD1. Germline V CDR1 and CDR2: SGHNT, YYREEE (reference sequence). V was clipped by 3 bases and J by 0 bases; unmatched bases: 7. CDR3 length: 16 residues. The CDR3, as DNA: TGTGCCAGCAGCTACCCGGACAGGAGAAGCACAGATACGCAGTATTTT. Translated, it gives CASSYPDRRSTDTQYF. The variable domain in full, with the rest retrieved from reference TRBV5-4 and TRBJ2-3, is ETGVTQSPTHLIKTRGQQVTLRCSSQSGHNTVSWYQQALGQGPQFIFQYYREEENGRGNFPPRFSGLQFPNYSSELNVNALELDDSALYLCASSYPDRRSTDTQYFGPGTRLTVL.

The V call is TRBV18, the J call TRBJ2-2; possibly TRBD1 for D (6 bases). The CDR3 length is 14 residues. The V end lost 4 bases, the J end lost 4 bases, and 10 bases lay between the germline ends. The germline CDR1 and CDR2 sequences are KGHSH and LQKENI. DNA of the CDR3: TGTGCCAGCTCACAAGAGACAGGCACCGGGGAGCTGTTTTTT. It yields the protein CASSQETGTGELFF.

The chain combines TRBV5-6 with TRBJ1-2, with TRBD1 matching over 8 bases. Losses at the gene ends were 4 bases for V and 4 bases for J; bases not matched to a gene: 6. The CDR3 is 14 amino acids. Germline CDR1 is SGHDT and CDR2 is YYEEEE. This CDR3 is CASSRDRGTYGYTF. The CDR3 DNA follows: TGTGCCAGCAGCAGAGACAGGGGTACCTATGGCTACACCTTC.